Following are 11 T cell receptor beta chains from one sample sequenced in a study of shared clonotypes between healthy human individuals. Profiled with immunoSEQ multiplex PCR; TCRdb holds only in-frame clones, not every one. The sample carries about 2 million clones, 85% to 95% recorded once. The specimen sequenced was naive CD4+ T cells sorted from blood. Indicated subset: CD45RA+ positively selected. These receptors were obtained from a man in his late teens or twenties in good health.

As to this clone: Additional DNA sequences in this sample encode the identical CDR3. V and J are TRBV30 and TRBJ1-6, with D perhaps TRBD1 (6 bases). V was pared by 5 bases and J by 4 bases, with 9 bases between. The CDR3 covers 13 residues. The germline V gene encodes CDR1 GTSNPN and CDR2 SVGIG (reference sequence). CDR3 bases: TGTGCCTGGTCGGACAGTTATAATTCACCCCTCCACTTT. It is translated as CAWSDSYNSPLHF.

V is TRBV28 and J is TRBJ2-7; 7 nucleotides match TRBD1. This CDR3 is built from 19 residues. CDR1 and CDR2 from the germline V gene are MDHEN and SYDVKM. With 4 bases clipped from V and 7 bases from J, the junction kept 25 bases outside the gene matches. The CDR3 coding sequence is TGTGCCAGCAGTTCCTCGCGTCGAACAGGGGCCCTACCGACGGGGGAGCAGTACTTC. Encoded protein: CASSSSRRTGALPTGEQYF.

This chain uses TRBV7-2 with TRBJ2-1, with 16 bases identical to TRBD2. CDR1 and CDR2 (germline): SGHTA, FQGNSA. V dropped 3 bases and J dropped 14; count of bases not matched to a gene: 10. The CDR3 totals 16 residues. CDR3 region: CASSFTGTSGRGEKFF. CDR3 DNA: TGTGCCAGCAGCTTTACCGGGACTAGCGGGAGGGGTGAAAAGTTCTTC.

The V call is TRBV2, the J call TRBJ2-5; D is uncertain. V lost 3 bases and J 5 bases, leaving 13 bases between the germline ends. CDR1 is SNHLY and CDR2 is FYNNEI in the germline V gene. The CDR3 has 14 residues. The CDR3 DNA reads as TGTGCCAGCAGTGACGGGCGGTATACCGAGACCCAGTACTTC. It translates to CASSDGRYTETQYF.

CDR3 nucleotides: TGTGCCAGCTCAGGGTCGCGAGGAAACACCATATATTTT. Its translation: CASSGSRGNTIYF. The V gene is TRBV2, the J gene TRBJ1-3; tentatively, D is TRBD1 (5 bases). Trimming took off 8 bases at V and 4 bases at J, with 12 bases between the two ends. CDR1 SNHLY and CDR2 FYNNEI come from the germline V gene. There are 13 residues in the CDR3.

In DNA, the CDR3 is TGCGCATCTAACCCGTCGGGGGCAGGGGAGCTGTTTTTT. Residues: CASNPSGAGELFF. This rearrangement joins TRBV10-2 to TRBJ2-2; the D call may be TRBD1 or TRBD2 (6 bases each). This CDR3 region has 13 residues. Germline values: CDR1 WSHSY, CDR2 SAAADI.

The J gene is TRBJ1-2, the V gene TRBV4-1, with 10 nucleotides matching TRBD1. CDR3 length: 15 amino acids. Germline V gene data show CDR1 as MGHRA and CDR2 as YSYEKL. The V gene end was trimmed by 6 bases and the J gene end by 2 bases; junction bases not matched to a gene: 6. CDR3 loop: CASRKGQGKNYGYTF. The DNA of the CDR3 is TGCGCCAGCAGAAAGGGACAGGGGAAGAACTATGGCTACACCTTC.

V is TRBV7-9 and J is TRBJ1-1; 8 bases line up with TRBD1. The CDR3 totals 15 residues. V dropped 5 bases and J dropped 1; count of bases not matched to a gene: 6. Germline V gene lookup returns CDR1 SEHNR and CDR2 FQNEAQ (reference sequence). CDR3 DNA sequence: TGTGCCAGCAGCGCGTTCAGGGGGCGGAACACTGAAGCTTTCTTT. It encodes CASSAFRGRNTEAFF.

The chain carries TRBV18 and TRBJ1-1; D call uncertain. The CDR3 is made up of 15 amino acids. Germline CDR1 reads KGHSH; CDR2 reads LQKENI. V was trimmed by 3 bases and J by 3 bases, leaving 14 bases between them. The chain's CDR3 is CASSPQRIGDTEAFF. The CDR3 coding sequence is TGTGCCAGCTCACCGCAACGTATTGGGGACACTGAAGCTTTCTTT. The full variable domain, with the rest looked up from reference TRBV18 and TRBJ1-1, is NAGVMQNPRHLVRRRGQEARLRCSPMKGHSHVYWYRQLPEEGLKFMVYLQKENIIDESGMPKERFSAEFPKEGPSILRIQQVVRGDSAAYFCASSPQRIGDTEAFFGQGTRLTVV.

The genes are TRBV7-8 and TRBJ1-6; D is possibly TRBD1 (5 bases). Germline V gene lookup returns CDR1 SGHVS and CDR2 FQNEAQ. The V end was cut by 2 bases, the J end by 7 bases, with 9 bases between. The CDR3 has 14 residues. The CDR3 DNA sequence: TGTGCCAGCAGCTTACGGGGCCGCAATTCACCCCTCCACTTT. It codes for CASSLRGRNSPLHF.

The chain's CDR3 is CASSRRDRVDGYTF. In nucleotides, the CDR3 is TGTGCCAGCAGCAGGAGAGACAGGGTTGATGGCTACACCTTC. The genes are TRBV9 and TRBJ1-2; 7 nucleotides line up with TRBD1. The germline V gene encodes CDR1 SGDLS and CDR2 YYNGEE. Germline trimming cut 4 bases from V and 6 bases from J; bases unmatched to any gene: 9. The CDR3 is 14 amino acids.